What follows are 4 T cell receptor beta chains derived from one specimen sequenced in a study of T cell changes during pregnancy in multiple sclerosis. TCRdb keeps only in-frame clones here, not all; method: immunoSEQ multiplex PCR. This sample has almost 25,000 clones; more than 75% occur once, and the top ten carry 0.74%. The sequenced sample was CD4+ T cells from peripheral blood mononuclear cells, obtained in the first trimester of pregnancy. All receptors derive from a female donor in good health, enrolled as a control in a pregnancy study.

V gene TRBV19 combines with J gene TRBJ1-2, with a possible D match to TRBD1 (5 bases). There are 15 residues in the CDR3. Germline V gives CDR1 LNHDA, CDR2 SQIVND (reference sequence). V was clipped by 6 bases and J by 4 bases, with 18 bases between them. Here the CDR3 reads CASRGISGMGYGYTF. CDR3 nucleotides: TGTGCCAGTAGAGGAATCTCAGGGATGGGCTATGGCTACACCTTC. The full variable domain, rest sourced from reference TRBV19 and TRBJ1-2, is DGGITQSPKYLFRKEGQNVTLSCEQNLNHDAMYWYRQDPGQGLRLIYYSQIVNDFQKGDIAEGYSVSREKKESFPLTVTSAQKNPTAFYLCASRGISGMGYGYTFGSGTRLTVV.

The V call is TRBV6-1, the J call TRBJ1-2; D ambiguous. CDR3 length: 14 amino acids. Looked up from germline, CDR1 is MNHNS and CDR2 is SASEGT. The ends were cut back, 2 bases at V and 6 bases at J, with 13 bases in the middle. CDR3 coding DNA: TGTGCCAGCAGTGAATTGCGGATGCGGAATGGCTACACCTTC. Translated: CASSELRMRNGYTF.

The chain uses TRBV5-1 and TRBJ1-2; 8 bases align to TRBD1. The CDR3 sequence is 13 residues long. From germline, CDR1 is SGHRS and CDR2 YFSETQ. Trimming cost V 6 bases and J 7 bases; bases outside gene matches: 8. The CDR3 DNA sequence: TGCGCCAGCACCACAGGGGGTGGAGGTGGCTACACCTTC. Translation gives CASTTGGGGGYTF. Supplemented by reference TRBV5-1 and TRBJ1-2, the full variable domain reads KAGVTQTPRYLIKTRGQQVTLSCSPISGHRSVSWYQQTPGQGLQFLFEYFSETQRNKGNFPGRFSGRQFSNSRSEMNVSTLELGDSALYLCASTTGGGGGYTFGSGTRLTVV.

V is TRBV7-9 and J is TRBJ2-3, with a possible D match to TRBD2 (5 bases). The length of the CDR3 is 13 residues. Germline V gene sequence: CDR1 SEHNR, CDR2 FQNEAQ (reference sequence). With 3 bases removed from V and 4 bases from J, the gap between germline ends came to 8 bases. This CDR3 reads CASSLRVADTQYF. DNA for the CDR3: TGTGCCAGCAGCTTGAGGGTAGCAGATACGCAGTATTTT. Combining the CDR3 with reference TRBV7-9 and TRBJ2-3 gives the whole variable domain DTGVSQNPRHKITKRGQNVTFRCDPISEHNRLYWYRQTLGQGPEFLTYFQNEAQLEKSRLLSDRFSAERPKGSFSTLEIQRTEQGDSAMYLCASSLRVADTQYFGPGTRLTVL.